This T cell receptor (beta chain) was documented in a study of lymphopenia after photon versus proton radiotherapy. Per germline, CDR1 LNHNV and CDR2 YYDKDF (reference sequence). Trimming took off 0 bases at V and 6 bases at J, with 7 bases between the two ends. The CDR3 runs 13 residues. The data were produced by immunoSEQ multiplex PCR, yet TCRdb's version contains in-frame clones alone and is incomplete. The profile covers tens of thousands of clones, with 85% to 90% appearing a single time and roughly 2.3% taken by the ten largest. The sequencing used peripheral blood, collected from a patient treated with photon-based radiotherapy. This TCR came from a middle-aged man with gastric cancer. This sequence joins TRBV15 and TRBJ2-3; D remains ambiguous. The CDR3 region is CATSRDQADTQYF. The DNA of the CDR3 is TGTGCCACCAGCAGAGATCAGGCGGATACGCAGTATTTT.